Listed below are T cell receptor beta chains from one sample, sequenced in a study of early T cells in non-severe SARS-CoV-2 infection. MiXCR was run by TCRdb on the 5' RACE reads, yielding one entry per CDR3 protein. The table includes more than 65,000 distinct CDR3 sequences, about 4.9% detected once. The material sequenced was whole blood, taken at baseline. The receptors here all came from an adult who was a healthcare worker with PCR-confirmed SARS-CoV-2 infection or an uninfected control (not recorded which). The donor label of this sample is uncertain. CDR3s include the opening cysteine and the closing phenylalanine or tryptophan. Fields, in order: clone size, V gene, D gene, J gene, CDR3 protein, CDR3 DNA. The D gene is left open where the match is weak. Clone size is given for some rows only: seen once, a few or many times, or a class if the clone is expanded.

>.|TRBV9|.|TRBJ2-1
CASSAGLDNEQFF
TGTGCCAGCAGCGCCGGACTTGACAATGAGCAGTTCTTC
>many|TRBV7-2|TRBD2|TRBJ2-3
CAGSGGRDTQYF
TGTGCCGGTAGCGGGGGGAGGGATACGCAGTATTTT
>few|TRBV6-5|.|TRBJ2-5
CASTRQGLEQETQYF
TGTGCCAGCACGCGCCAGGGGTTAGAGCAAGAGACCCAGTACTTC
>many|TRBV10-3|TRBD1|TRBJ2-1
CAISAAQGASYNEQFF
TGTGCCATCAGCGCCGCCCAGGGGGCTTCCTACAATGAGCAGTTCTTC
>many|TRBV12-3/TRBV12-4|TRBD2|TRBJ2-3
CASSLRGGPTDTQYF
TGTGCCAGCAGTTTACGGGGGGGCCCTACAGATACGCAGTATTTT
>many|TRBV5-6|.|TRBJ2-2
CASSLVQYTGELFF
TGTGCCAGCAGCTTGGTCCAGTACACCGGGGAGCTGTTTTTT
>many|TRBV6-2/TRBV6-3|.|TRBJ2-2
CASSPKFSNTGELFF
TGTGCCAGCAGCCCGAAGTTCTCGAACACCGGGGAGCTGTTTTTT
>many|TRBV11-2|.|TRBJ1-4
CASSKPSSGNEKLFF
TGTGCCAGCAGCAAACCAAGTTCGGGAAATGAAAAACTGTTTTTT
>many|TRBV7-2|.|TRBJ2-7
CASSPRGTYEQYF
TGTGCCAGCAGCCCCCGGGGGACCTACGAGCAGTACTTC
>many|TRBV20-1|.|TRBJ1-2
CSATTPPHGYTF
TGCAGTGCTACGACCCCCCCCCATGGCTACACCTTC
>.|TRBV7-2|.|TRBJ2-7
CASSLRETVYEQYF
TGTGCCAGCAGCTTAAGGGAGACAGTCTACGAGCAGTACTTC
>once|TRBV10-3|TRBD1|TRBJ1-1
CAISEPLRQGGTEAFF
TGTGCCATCAGTGAGCCCCTCCGGCAGGGGGGGACTGAAGCTTTCTTT
>many|TRBV20-1|.|TRBJ1-6
CMMGREYNSPLHF
TGCATGATGGGGAGGGAGTATAATTCACCCCTCCACTTT
>many|TRBV20-1|TRBD1|TRBJ1-1
CSARDTGEGKTEAFF
TGCAGTGCTAGAGACACAGGGGAGGGAAAGACTGAAGCTTTCTTT
>many|TRBV7-9|TRBD1|TRBJ1-5
CASSLWAGGSNQPQHF
TGTGCCAGCAGCTTATGGGCAGGGGGTTCCAATCAGCCCCAGCATTTT
>.|TRBV5-1|.|TRBJ1-1
CASSLAGWNTEAFF
TGCGCCAGCAGCTTGGCGGGGTGGAACACTGAAGCTTTCTTT
>many|TRBV11-2|.|TRBJ1-4
CASSLDRVAEKLFF
TGTGCCAGCAGCTTAGACAGGGTAGCGGAAAAACTGTTTTTT
>few|TRBV15|.|TRBJ2-2
CATSRDIITGELFF
TGTGCCACCAGCAGAGATATCATAACCGGGGAGCTGTTTTTT
>.|TRBV7-9|.|TRBJ2-5
CASSFYSETQYF
TGTGCCAGCAGCTTTTACTCAGAGACCCAGTACTTC
>many|TRBV6-5|.|TRBJ1-5
CASRRGDGNQPQHF
TGTGCCAGCAGACGGGGGGACGGCAATCAGCCCCAGCATTTT
>many|TRBV10-3|.|TRBJ1-1
CAISASGRQNTEAFF
TGTGCCATCAGTGCTTCCGGACGGCAGAACACTGAAGCTTTCTTT
>many|TRBV11-2|TRBD1|TRBJ1-2
CASSGTGKLVDGYTF
TGTGCCAGCAGCGGGACAGGGAAATTGGTTGATGGCTACACCTTC
>.|TRBV7-9|.|TRBJ1-3
CASSSTASGNTIYF
TGTGCCAGCAGTTCAACAGCCTCTGGAAACACCATATATTTT
>many|TRBV11-2|.|TRBJ2-2
CASTGTGELFF
TGTGCCAGCACCGGCACCGGGGAGCTGTTTTTT
>.|TRBV2|.|TRBJ1-6
CASSEASFNSPLHF
TGTGCCAGCAGTGAAGCGAGCTTCAATTCACCCCTCCACTTT
>many|TRBV10-1|.|TRBJ1-5
CASSQSNQPQHF
TGCGCCAGCAGCCAAAGCAATCAGCCCCAGCATTTT
>many|TRBV11-2|.|TRBJ1-6
CASTTSGSSYNSPLHF
TGTGCCAGCACCACGTCGGGGAGCTCCTATAATTCACCCCTCCACTTT
>.|TRBV28|TRBD1|TRBJ2-2
CASSLGTGAAGELFF
TGTGCCAGCAGTCTCGGGACAGGGGCCGCCGGGGAGCTGTTTTTT
>.|TRBV6-5|.|TRBJ1-5
CASSYHPGRGQPQHF
TGTGCCAGCAGTTACCACCCGGGAAGGGGTCAGCCCCAGCATTTT
>many|TRBV11-2|.|TRBJ1-1
CASSHPVYTEAFF
TGTGCCAGCAGCCATCCCGTTTACACTGAAGCTTTCTTT
>.|TRBV30|.|TRBJ2-6
CAWSPTGFSGANVLTF
TGTGCCTGGAGTCCAACAGGGTTCTCTGGGGCCAACGTCCTGACTTTC
>.|TRBV11-3|TRBD1|TRBJ2-7
CASSLDGMTGSYEQYF
TGTGCCAGCAGCTTAGACGGCATGACAGGGAGCTACGAGCAGTACTTC
>many|TRBV29-1|TRBD1|TRBJ1-4
CSYGRTGINEKLFF
TGCAGCTATGGGCGGACAGGGATAAATGAAAAACTGTTTTTT
>few|TRBV5-1|TRBD2|TRBJ2-3
CASSRLAGNTQYF
TGCGCCAGCAGCCGACTAGCTGGTAATACGCAGTATTTT
>.|TRBV3-1|TRBD2|TRBJ2-5
CASSQDTNRGGTQYF
TGTGCCAGCAGCCAAGATACTAACCGCGGGGGGACCCAGTACTTC
>many|TRBV9|.|TRBJ1-1
CASSASSAPNAEAFF
TGTGCCAGCAGCGCCTCCAGCGCTCCTAACGCTGAAGCTTTCTTT
>many|TRBV12-3/TRBV12-4|TRBD1|TRBJ1-1
CASSLQGANTEAFF
TGTGCCAGCAGTTTACAGGGGGCGAACACTGAAGCTTTCTTT
>many|TRBV6-6|TRBD1|TRBJ1-6
CASSYEQGRSPLHF
TGTGCCAGCAGTTACGAACAGGGGCGATCACCCCTCCACTTT
>many|TRBV7-2|TRBD1|TRBJ2-3
CASSLAGGQGPDTQYF
TGTGCCAGCAGCTTAGCTGGGGGACAGGGTCCAGATACGCAGTATTTT
>few|TRBV5-8|.|TRBJ2-7
CASSSRGPYEQYF
TGTGCCAGCAGTTCCAGGGGCCCCTACGAGCAGTACTTC
>.|TRBV10-2|.|TRBJ1-1
CASSGTLATTEAFF
TGCGCCAGCAGTGGGACCCTTGCGACCACTGAAGCTTTCTTT
>few|TRBV11-2|.|TRBJ2-7
CASSLATEYEQYF
TGTGCCAGCAGCTTAGCAACGGAGTACGAGCAGTACTTC
>few|TRBV18|.|TRBJ1-1
CASSPPRGTEAFF
TGTGCCAGCTCACCACCCCGGGGCACTGAAGCTTTCTTT
>.|TRBV12-3/TRBV12-4|TRBD1|TRBJ1-1
CASSPRTGWNTEAFF
TGTGCCAGCAGTCCCCGGACAGGGTGGAACACTGAAGCTTTCTTT
>few|TRBV5-4|TRBD1|TRBJ2-7
CASSQKPGQGRYEQYF
TGTGCCAGCAGCCAAAAACCGGGACAGGGGAGGTACGAGCAGTACTTC
>many|TRBV6-4|.|TRBJ1-1
CASRRQENTEAFF
TGTGCCAGCCGCCGACAGGAGAACACTGAAGCTTTCTTT
>few|TRBV12-3/TRBV12-4|.|TRBJ2-1
CASSRGSPWDNEQFF
TGTGCCAGCAGCCGGGGATCCCCTTGGGACAATGAGCAGTTCTTC
>few|TRBV23-1|.|TRBJ1-2
CASSLRRIGGPETTNYGYTF
TGCGCCAGCAGTCTTCGGCGTATTGGGGGCCCAGAAACAACTAACTATGGCTACACCTTC
>few|TRBV10-3|.|TRBJ2-7
CAISQQTYEQYF
TGTGCCATCAGTCAACAGACCTACGAACAGTACTTC
>few|TRBV7-6|TRBD1|TRBJ2-7
CASSNGQVSYEQYF
TGTGCCAGCAGCAACGGACAGGTTAGCTACGAGCAGTACTTC